The source of this TCR beta chain is a study of T cell changes during pregnancy in multiple sclerosis (dated by TCRdb to about 2019). Regarding the study in general: In women with multiple sclerosis, the researchers looked at how the T cell repertoire shifted as pregnancy progressed.

Regarding this clone: Its target antigen remains unknown. No qualities accompany the bases; no much larger clone lies one base away.

Library creation used the immunoSEQ multiplex PCR assay. This immuneACCESS table, as held by TCRdb, lists in-frame sequences with V and J called but not all clones. Of the missing ones, under half trace to an unresolved V gene in checked studies; the others have no known cause. The sample has roughly 39,000 clones on record, approximately 91% of them singletons. Approximately 0.35% of the sample belongs to the ten largest clones. For CDR1 and CDR2, the germline V gene lists SQVTM and ANQGSEA. The junction carries 13 bases between V and J, which are trimmed by 3 bases and 1 base respectively. Including cysteine and phenylalanine, the CDR3 has 14 amino acids. The kept DNA is CDR3 alone, 42 bases in frame from the first base.

The receptor was derived from a female donor in good health, enrolled as a control in a pregnancy study. This sample comprised CD4+ T cells from peripheral blood mononuclear cells, obtained after pregnancy. This chain joins TRBV29-1 to TRBJ2-7, with a tentative D gene TRBD1 over 6 matching bases. Here the CDR3 is given as CSVERVQGSYEQYF. The base sequence is TGCAGCGTTGAGAGGGTACAGGGTTCCTACGAGCAGTACTTC.